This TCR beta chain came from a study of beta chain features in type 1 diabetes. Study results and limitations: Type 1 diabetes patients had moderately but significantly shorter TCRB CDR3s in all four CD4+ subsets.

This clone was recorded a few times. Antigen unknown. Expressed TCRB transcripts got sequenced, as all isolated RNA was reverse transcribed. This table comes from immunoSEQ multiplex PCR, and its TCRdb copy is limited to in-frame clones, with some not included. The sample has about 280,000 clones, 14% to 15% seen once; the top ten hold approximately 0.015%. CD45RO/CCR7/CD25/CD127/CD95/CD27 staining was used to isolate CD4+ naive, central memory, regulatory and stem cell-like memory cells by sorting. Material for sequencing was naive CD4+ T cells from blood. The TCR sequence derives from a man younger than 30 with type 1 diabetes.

CDR3: CATSSKKRLSQFF. CDR3 nucleotide sequence: TGTGCCACCAGCAGTAAAAAGCGTCTATCACAGTTCTTC. V usage is TRBV15 and J usage is TRBJ2-1; D is ambiguous. V was clipped by 3 bases and J by 13 bases, with 16 bases between them. The CDR3 consists of 13 residues. The germline V gene encodes CDR1 LNHNV and CDR2 YYDKDF (reference sequence).